This TCR beta chain was profiled in a study of blood T cell repertoires in COVID-19. Study overall: Some COVID-19 samples were acute and others convalescent; all came from the United States, Italy and Spain. Sources were T cells, B-cell-depleted T cells, or PBMCs; the material itself was cDNA or gDNA.

During active infection, Seattle patients enrolled and were then monitored through disease. Original processing methods: Estimates of nucleated cell counts were drawn from the amplification of reference gene primers. The method was immunoSEQ multiplex PCR; TCRdb's version includes in-frame clones alone and lacks a portion of them. That table gives V, J and clone size, and the DNA gave D and trimming. The sample lists over 250,000 clones, about 81% seen once, with more than 1.1% in the top ten. This CDR3 contains 15 residues. Between the trimmed V and J ends, which lost 3 bases and 7 bases, there was a span of 15 bases. Germline V lookup: CDR1 MDHEN, CDR2 SYDVKM.

The sequence was collected from a human donor with COVID-19, enrolled during active disease. The donor label of this sample is uncertain. This chain joins TRBV28 and TRBJ2-2, with D possibly matching TRBD1 (6 bases). The sequencing sample was made of peripheral blood. CDR3 sequence (DNA): TGTGCCAGCAGTTTTCAAGGGGGATACGGCGGGGAGCTGTTTTTT. It yields the protein CASSFQGGYGGELFF.